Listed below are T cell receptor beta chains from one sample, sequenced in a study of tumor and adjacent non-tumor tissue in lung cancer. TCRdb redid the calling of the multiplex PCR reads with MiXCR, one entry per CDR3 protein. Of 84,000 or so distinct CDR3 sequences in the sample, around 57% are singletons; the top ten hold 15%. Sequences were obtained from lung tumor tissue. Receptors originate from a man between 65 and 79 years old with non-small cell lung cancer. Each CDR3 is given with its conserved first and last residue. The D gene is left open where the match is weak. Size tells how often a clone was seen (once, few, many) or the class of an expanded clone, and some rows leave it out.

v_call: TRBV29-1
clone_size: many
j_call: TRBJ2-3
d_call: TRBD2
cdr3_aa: CSVSGGLAGVTQYF

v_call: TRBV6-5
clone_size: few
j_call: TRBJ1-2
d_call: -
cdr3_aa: CASNAGNYDYIF

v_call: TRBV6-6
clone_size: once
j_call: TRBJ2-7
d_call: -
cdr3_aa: CASGDRRGPYEQYF

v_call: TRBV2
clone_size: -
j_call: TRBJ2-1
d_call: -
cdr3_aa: CTSSRDQGGRNEQFF

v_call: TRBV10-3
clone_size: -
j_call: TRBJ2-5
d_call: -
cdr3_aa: CAISESWETRNF

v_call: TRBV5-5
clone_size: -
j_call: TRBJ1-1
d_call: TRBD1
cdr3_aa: CASRRRTGSLNTEAFF

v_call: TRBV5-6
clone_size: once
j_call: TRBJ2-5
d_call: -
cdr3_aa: CVSSFFEAQYF

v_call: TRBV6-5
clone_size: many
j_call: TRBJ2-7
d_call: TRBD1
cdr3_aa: CASSYKRPGQAHGQYF

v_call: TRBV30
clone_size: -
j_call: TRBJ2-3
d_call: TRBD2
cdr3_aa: CAWRGAFGTSGEDRQYF

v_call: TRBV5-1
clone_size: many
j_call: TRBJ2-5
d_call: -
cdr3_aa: CASSLDGSTETQYF

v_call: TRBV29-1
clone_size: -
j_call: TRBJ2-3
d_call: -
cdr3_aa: CSVGRADCDRGNTDTQYF

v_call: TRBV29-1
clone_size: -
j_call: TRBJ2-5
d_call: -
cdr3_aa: CSVDATGRETQYF

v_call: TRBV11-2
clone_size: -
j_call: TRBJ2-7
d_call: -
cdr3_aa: CASSLYFRGGREQYF

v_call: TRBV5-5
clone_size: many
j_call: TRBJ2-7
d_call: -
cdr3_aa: CASSLALALFSYEQYF

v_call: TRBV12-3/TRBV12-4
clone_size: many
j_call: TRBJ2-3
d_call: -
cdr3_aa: CASSFAQGASTDTQYF

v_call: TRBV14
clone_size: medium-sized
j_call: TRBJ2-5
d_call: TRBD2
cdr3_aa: CASSDGLAVAQYF

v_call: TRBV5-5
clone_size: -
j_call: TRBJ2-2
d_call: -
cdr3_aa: CASSLPGANTRELFF

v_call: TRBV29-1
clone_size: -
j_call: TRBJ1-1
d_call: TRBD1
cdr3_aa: CSVKAGTEASF

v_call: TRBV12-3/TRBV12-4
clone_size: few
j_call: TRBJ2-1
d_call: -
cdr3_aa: CASTPGGISYSEQFF

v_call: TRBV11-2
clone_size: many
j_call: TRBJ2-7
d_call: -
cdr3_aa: CASSQGTGAYEQYF

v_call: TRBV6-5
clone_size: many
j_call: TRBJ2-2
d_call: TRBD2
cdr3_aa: CASSFLSGRGTGELFF

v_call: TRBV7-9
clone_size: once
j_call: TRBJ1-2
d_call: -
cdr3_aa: CASSLEGDYDYTF

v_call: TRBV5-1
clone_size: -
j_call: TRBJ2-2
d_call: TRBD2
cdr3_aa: CASRTGLAGGPLTGELFF

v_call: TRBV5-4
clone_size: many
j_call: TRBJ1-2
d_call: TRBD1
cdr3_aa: CASSTQVGTGNYGYTF

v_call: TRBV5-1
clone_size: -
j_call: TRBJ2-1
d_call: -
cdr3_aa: CASSLDLVSYNEQFF

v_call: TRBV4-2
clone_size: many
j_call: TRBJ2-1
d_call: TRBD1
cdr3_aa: CASSRPGQGYNEQFF

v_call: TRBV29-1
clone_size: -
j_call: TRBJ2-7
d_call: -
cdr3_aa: CSVGGATSSYGQYF

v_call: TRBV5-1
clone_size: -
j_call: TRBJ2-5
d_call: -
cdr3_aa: CASSPAFRATTQYF

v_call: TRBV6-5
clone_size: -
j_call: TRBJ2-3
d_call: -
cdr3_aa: CASSYPTTARASIDTQYF

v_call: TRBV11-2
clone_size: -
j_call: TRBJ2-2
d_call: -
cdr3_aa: CASSLEGHNTGELFF

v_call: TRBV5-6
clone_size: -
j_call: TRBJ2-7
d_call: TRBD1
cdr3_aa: CASSLGEDRAFYKKYF

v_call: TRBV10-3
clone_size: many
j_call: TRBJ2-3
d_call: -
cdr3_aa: CAISPVGTDTQYF

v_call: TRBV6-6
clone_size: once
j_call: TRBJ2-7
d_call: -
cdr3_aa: CASSSRDGGRDQYF

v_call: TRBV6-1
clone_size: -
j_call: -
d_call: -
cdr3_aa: CASGYRGVDQPQYF

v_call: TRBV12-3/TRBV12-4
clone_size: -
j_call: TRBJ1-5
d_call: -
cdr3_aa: CASSDRRRYQPQHF

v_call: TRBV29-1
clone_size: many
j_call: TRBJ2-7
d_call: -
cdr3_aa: CSVEERGSANEQYF

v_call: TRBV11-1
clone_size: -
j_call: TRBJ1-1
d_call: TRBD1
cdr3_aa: CASSSRDSPRRAAAFF

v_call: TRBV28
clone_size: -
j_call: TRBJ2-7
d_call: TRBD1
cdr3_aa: CVSSLWTGDNYEQYF

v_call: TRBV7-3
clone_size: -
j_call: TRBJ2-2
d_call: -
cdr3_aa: CASSFPPKEELFF

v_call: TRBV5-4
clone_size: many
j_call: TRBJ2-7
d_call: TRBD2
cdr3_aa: CASSLGGTKRDEQYF

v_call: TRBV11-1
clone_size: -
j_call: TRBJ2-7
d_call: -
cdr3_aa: CASSIDGIGNYEQYF

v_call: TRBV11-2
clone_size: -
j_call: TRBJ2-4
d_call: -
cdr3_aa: CASRHPPKNIQYF